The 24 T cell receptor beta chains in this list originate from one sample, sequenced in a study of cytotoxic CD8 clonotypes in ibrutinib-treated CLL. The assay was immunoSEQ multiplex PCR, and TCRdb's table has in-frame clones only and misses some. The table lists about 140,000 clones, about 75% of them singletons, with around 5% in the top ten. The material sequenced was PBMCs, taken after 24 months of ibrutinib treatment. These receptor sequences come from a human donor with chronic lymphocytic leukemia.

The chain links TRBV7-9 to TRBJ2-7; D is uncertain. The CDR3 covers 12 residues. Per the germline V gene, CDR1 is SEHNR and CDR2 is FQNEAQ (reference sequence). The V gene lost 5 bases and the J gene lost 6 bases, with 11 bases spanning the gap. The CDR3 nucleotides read TGTGCCAGCAGCATCGGCGCGAGCGAGCAGTACTTC. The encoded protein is CASSIGASEQYF. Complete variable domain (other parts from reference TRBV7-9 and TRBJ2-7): DTGVSQNPRHKITKRGQNVTFRCDPISEHNRLYWYRQTLGQGPEFLTYFQNEAQLEKSRLLSDRFSAERPKGSFSTLEIQRTEQGDSAMYLCASSIGASEQYFGPGTRLTVT.

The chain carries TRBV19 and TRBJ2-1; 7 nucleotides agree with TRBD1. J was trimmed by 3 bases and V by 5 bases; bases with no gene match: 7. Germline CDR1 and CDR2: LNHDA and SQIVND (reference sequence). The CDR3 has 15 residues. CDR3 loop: CASSPRTGIYNEQFF. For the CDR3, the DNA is TGTGCCAGTAGTCCCCGGACAGGCATCTACAATGAGCAGTTCTTC.

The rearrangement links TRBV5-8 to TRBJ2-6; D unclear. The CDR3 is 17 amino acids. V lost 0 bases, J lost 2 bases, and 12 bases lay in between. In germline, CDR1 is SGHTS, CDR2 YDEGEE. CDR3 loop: CASSLAGWVPGANVLTF. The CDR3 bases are TGTGCCAGCAGCTTGGCCGGTTGGGTCCCTGGGGCCAACGTCCTGACTTTC.

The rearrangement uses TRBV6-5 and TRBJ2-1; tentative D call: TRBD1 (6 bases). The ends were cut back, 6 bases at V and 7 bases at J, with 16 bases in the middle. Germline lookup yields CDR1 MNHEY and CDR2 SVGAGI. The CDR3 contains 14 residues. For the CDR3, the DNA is TGTGCCAGCAGACCACAGGGATGGAGGAATGAGCAGTTCTTC. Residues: CASRPQGWRNEQFF.

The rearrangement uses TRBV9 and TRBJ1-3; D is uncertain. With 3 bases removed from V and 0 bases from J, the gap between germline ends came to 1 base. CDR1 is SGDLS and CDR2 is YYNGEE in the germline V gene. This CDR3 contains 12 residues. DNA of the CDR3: TGTGCCAGCAGCGCCTCTGGAAACACCATATATTTT. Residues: CASSASGNTIYF.

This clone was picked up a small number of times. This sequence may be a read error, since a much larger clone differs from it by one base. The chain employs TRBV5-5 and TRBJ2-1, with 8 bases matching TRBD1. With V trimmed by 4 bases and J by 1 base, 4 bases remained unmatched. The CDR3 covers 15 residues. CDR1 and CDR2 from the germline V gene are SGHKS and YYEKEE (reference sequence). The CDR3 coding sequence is TGTGCCAGCAGCGCCGACAGGGGTTCCTACAATGAGCAGTTCTTC. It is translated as CASSADRGSYNEQFF.

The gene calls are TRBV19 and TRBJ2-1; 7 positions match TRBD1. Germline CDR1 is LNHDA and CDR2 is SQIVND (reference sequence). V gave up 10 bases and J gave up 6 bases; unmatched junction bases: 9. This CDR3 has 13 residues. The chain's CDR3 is CATSLGGGNEQFF. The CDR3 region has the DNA TGTGCCACATCCCTAGGGGGCGGCAATGAGCAGTTCTTC.

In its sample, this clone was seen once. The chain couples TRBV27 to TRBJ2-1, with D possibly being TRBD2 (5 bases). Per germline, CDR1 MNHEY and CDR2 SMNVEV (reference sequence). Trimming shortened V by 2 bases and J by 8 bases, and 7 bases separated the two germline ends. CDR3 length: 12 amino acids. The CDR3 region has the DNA TGTGCCAGCAGTTTAGGGAGTTATGAGCAGTTCTTC. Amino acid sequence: CASSLGSYEQFF.

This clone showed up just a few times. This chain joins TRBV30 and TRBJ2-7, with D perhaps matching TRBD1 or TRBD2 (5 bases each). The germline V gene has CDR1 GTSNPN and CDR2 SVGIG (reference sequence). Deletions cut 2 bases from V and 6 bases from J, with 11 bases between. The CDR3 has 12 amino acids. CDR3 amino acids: CAWSTQRGEQYF. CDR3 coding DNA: TGTGCCTGGAGTACCCAGAGGGGCGAGCAGTACTTC.

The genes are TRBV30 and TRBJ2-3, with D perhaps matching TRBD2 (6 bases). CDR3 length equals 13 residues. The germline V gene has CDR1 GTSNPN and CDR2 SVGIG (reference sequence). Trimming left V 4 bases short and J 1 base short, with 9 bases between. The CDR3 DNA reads TGTGCCTGGAACTGGGAGGGCACAGATACGCAGTATTTT. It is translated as CAWNWEGTDTQYF.

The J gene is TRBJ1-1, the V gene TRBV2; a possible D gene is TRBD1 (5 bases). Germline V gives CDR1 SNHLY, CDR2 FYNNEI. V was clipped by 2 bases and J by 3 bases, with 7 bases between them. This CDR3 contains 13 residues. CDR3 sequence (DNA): TGTGCCAGCAGTGAACAAGGGGACACTGAAGCTTTCTTT. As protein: CASSEQGDTEAFF.

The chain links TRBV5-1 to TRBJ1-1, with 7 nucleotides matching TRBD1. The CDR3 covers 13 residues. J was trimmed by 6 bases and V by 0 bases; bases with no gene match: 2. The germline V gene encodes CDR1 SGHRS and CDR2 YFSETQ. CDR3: CASSLGQGAEAFF. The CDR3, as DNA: TGCGCCAGCAGCTTGGGGCAGGGGGCTGAAGCTTTCTTT.

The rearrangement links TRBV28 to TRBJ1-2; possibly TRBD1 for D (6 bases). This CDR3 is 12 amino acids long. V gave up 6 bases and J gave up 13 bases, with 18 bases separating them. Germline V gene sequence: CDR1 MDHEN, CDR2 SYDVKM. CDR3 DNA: TGTGCCAGCAGCCGCCGGGACATCACATTCACCTTC. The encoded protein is CASSRRDITFTF.

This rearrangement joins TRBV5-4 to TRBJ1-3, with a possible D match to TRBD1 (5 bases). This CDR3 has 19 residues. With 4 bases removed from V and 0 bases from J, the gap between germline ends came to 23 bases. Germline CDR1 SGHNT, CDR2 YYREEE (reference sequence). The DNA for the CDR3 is TGTGCCAGCAGCCCGGGGGTAGTAGTGGCCGGCTCCTCTGGAAACACCATATATTTT. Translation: CASSPGVVVAGSSGNTIYF.

CDR3: CASSPDRDRDGNEQFF. The CDR3 bases are TGTGCCAGCAGCCCCGACCGGGACAGGGATGGGAATGAGCAGTTCTTC. This chain links TRBV4-2 with TRBJ2-1; 9 bases are shared with TRBD1. The CDR3 sequence is 16 residues long. Looked up from germline, CDR1 is LGHNA and CDR2 is YNFKEQ. The V gene end was trimmed by 4 bases and the J gene end by 7 bases; junction bases not matched to a gene: 11.

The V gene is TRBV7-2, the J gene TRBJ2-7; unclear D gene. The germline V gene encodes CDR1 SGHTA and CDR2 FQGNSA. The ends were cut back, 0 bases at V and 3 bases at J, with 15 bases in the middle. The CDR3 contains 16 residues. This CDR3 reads CASSLAWGHLGYEQYF. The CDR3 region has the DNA TGTGCCAGCAGCTTAGCGTGGGGTCACCTGGGCTACGAGCAGTACTTC. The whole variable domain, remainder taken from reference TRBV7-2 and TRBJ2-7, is GAGVSQSPSNKVTEKGKDVELRCDPISGHTALYWYRQSLGQGLEFLIYFQGNSAPDKSGLPSDRFSAERTGGSVSTLTIQRTQQEDSAVYLCASSLAWGHLGYEQYFGPGTRLTVT.

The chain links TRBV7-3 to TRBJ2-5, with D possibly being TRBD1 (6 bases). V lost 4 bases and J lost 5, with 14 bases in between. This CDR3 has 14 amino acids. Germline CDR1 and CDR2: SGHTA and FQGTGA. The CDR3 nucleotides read TGTGCCAGCAGCTCACAGGGCCTGGGGGAGACCCAGTACTTC. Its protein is CASSSQGLGETQYF.

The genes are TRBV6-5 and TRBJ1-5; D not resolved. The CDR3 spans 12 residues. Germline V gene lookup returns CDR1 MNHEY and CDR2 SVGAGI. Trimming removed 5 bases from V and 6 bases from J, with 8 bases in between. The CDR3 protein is CASSHPGQPQHF. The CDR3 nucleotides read TGTGCCAGCAGTCACCCGGGTCAGCCCCAGCATTTT.

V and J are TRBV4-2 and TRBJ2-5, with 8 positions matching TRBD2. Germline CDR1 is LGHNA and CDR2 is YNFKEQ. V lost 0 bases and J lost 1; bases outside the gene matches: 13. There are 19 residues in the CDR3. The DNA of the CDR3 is TGTGCCAGCAGCCAAGATCCCCACCGGTGGCGGGGGGCCCAAGAGACCCAGTACTTC. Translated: CASSQDPHRWRGAQETQYF.

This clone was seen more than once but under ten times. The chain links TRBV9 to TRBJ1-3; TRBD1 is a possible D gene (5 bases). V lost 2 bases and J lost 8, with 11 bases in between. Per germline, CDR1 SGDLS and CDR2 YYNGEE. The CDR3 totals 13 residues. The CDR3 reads CASSVIPRDTIYF. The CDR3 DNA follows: TGTGCCAGCAGCGTTATTCCCAGGGACACCATATATTTT.

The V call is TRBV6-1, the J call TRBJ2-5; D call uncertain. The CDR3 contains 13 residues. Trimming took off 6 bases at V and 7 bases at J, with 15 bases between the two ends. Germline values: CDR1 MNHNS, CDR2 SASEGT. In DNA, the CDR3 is TGTGCCAGCAGAGCCAGCCTCATGGGGACCCAGTACTTC. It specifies CASRASLMGTQYF.

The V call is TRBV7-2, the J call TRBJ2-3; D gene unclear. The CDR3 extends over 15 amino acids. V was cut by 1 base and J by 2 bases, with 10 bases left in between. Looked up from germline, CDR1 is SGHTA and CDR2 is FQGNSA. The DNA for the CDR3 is TGTGCCAGCAGCTTAGGAGGCGATACCACAGATACGCAGTATTTT. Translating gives CASSLGGDTTDTQYF. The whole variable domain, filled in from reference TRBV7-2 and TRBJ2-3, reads GAGVSQSPSNKVTEKGKDVELRCDPISGHTALYWYRQSLGQGLEFLIYFQGNSAPDKSGLPSDRFSAERTGGSVSTLTIQRTQQEDSAVYLCASSLGGDTTDTQYFGPGTRLTVL.

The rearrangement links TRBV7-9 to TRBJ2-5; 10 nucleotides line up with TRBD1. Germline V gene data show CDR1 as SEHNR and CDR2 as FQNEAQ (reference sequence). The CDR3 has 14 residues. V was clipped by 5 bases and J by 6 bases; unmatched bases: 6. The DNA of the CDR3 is TGTGCCAGCAGCCCGACAGGGGGCGGGCAGACCCAGTACTTC. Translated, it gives CASSPTGGGQTQYF.

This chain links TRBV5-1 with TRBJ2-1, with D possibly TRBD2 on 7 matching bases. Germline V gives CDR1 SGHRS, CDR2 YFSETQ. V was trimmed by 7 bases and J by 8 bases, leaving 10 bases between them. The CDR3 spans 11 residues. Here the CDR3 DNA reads TGCGCCAGCGGCGGGGGCGATGAGCAGTTCTTC. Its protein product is CASGGGDEQFF.